This T cell receptor (beta chain) was captured in a study of identical twins. TCRdb called the 5' RACE reads again in MiXCR, with one record for every CDR3 protein. The table includes approximately 490,000 distinct CDR3 sequences, 20% to 25% detected once. This clonotype was detected ten times or more. Trimming shortened V by 3 bases and J by 5 bases, and 17 bases separated the two germline ends. The CDR3 length is 15 residues. This same sample was also part of a study on yellow fever vaccine responses in identical twins.

Sequenced input: CD4+ T cells sorted from blood. The sequence derives from a woman younger than 35 in good health. The V call is TRBV12-3 or TRBV12-4, the J call TRBJ2-7, with D perhaps matching TRBD1 or TRBD2 (5 bases each). The CDR3 region is CASSFHLGEFDEQYV. The CDR3 bases are TGTGCCAGCAGTTTCCACTTGGGGGAATTTGACGAGCAGTACGTC.